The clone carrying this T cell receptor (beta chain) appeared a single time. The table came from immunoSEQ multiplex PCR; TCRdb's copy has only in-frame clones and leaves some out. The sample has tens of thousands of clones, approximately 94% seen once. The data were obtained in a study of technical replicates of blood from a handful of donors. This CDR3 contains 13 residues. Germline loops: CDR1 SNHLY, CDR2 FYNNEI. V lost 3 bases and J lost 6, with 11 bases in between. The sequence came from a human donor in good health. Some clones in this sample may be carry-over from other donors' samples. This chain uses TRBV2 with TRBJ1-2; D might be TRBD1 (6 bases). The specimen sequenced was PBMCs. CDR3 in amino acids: CASSDRGLNGYTF. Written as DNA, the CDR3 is TGTGCCAGCAGTGACAGGGGATTGAATGGCTACACCTTC.